This T cell receptor beta chain is from a study of long-term antiretroviral therapy in people with HIV. With regard to this clone: Its antigen remains unknown.

Whole-study findings and limits: Comparison with controls showed narrower CDR3 length ranges in HIV repertoires.

Sequencing used immunoSEQ v3.0 at survey level. Profiled with immunoSEQ multiplex PCR; TCRdb holds only in-frame clones, not every one. This sample has about 18,000 clones; about nine tenths occur once, and the top ten carry roughly 10%. Trimming removed 6 bases at V and 6 bases at J, with 17 bases between. Germline CDR1 MDHEN, CDR2 SYDVKM. This CDR3 is built from 15 residues. The origin of this receptor is a man in his forties or fifties with HIV. This specimen was unsorted PBMCs, taken 3 years after starting antiretroviral therapy. This chain uses TRBV28 with TRBJ1-4, with D possibly being TRBD1 (6 bases). In DNA form, the CDR3 reads TGTGCCAGCAGCCATGCCGGGACAAGCGATGAAAAACTGTTTTTT. Amino acid sequence: CASSHAGTSDEKLFF.